The rows below give T cell receptor beta chains drawn from one sample of a study of T cell repertoires in cytomegalovirus infection. TCRdb re-called the reads through MiXCR, storing one row per CDR3 protein. The profile covers fewer than 350,000 distinct CDR3 sequences, with 15% to 20% appearing a single time and about 12% taken by the ten largest. The material sequenced was PBMCs. Source of these receptors: a human donor in good health (CMV status not recorded). Some clones in this sample may be carry-over from other donors' samples. CDR3s include the opening cysteine and the closing phenylalanine or tryptophan. The order of the fields is clone size, J gene, V gene, D gene, CDR3 protein, CDR3 DNA. The D gene is left open where the match is weak. The size field is filled for only some rows; it gives once, few, many or a size class.

many TRBJ1-5 TRBV7-9 NA CASSSGPNSNQPQHF TGTGCCAGCAGCTCCGGGCCGAATAGCAATCAGCCCCAGCATTTT
many TRBJ2-3 TRBV7-9 TRBD1 CASSLHGGTGGEDTQYF TGTGCCAGCAGCTTACATGGAGGGACAGGGGGGGAAGATACGCAGTATTTT
NA TRBJ1-5 TRBV6-6 NA CASSYVGSGNQPQHF TGTGCCAGCAGTTACGTAGGGAGTGGCAATCAGCCCCAGCATTTT
many TRBJ1-2 TRBV6-6 TRBD1 CASSPSGTGYGYTF TGTGCCAGCAGTCCCTCTGGGACAGGATATGGCTACACCTTC
NA TRBJ1-1 TRBV6-2/TRBV6-3 TRBD1 CASSLQGTDTEAFF TGTGCCAGCAGTCTACAGGGGACGGACACTGAAGCTTTCTTT
many TRBJ2-5 TRBV7-2 NA CASSAKKSLSSRAETQYF TGTGCCAGCAGCGCAAAAAAGAGTTTATCCTCCCGGGCAGAGACCCAGTACTTC
few TRBJ1-1 TRBV7-2 NA CASSLEFRTEAFF TGTGCCAGCAGCTTAGAATTCCGGACTGAAGCTTTCTTT
many TRBJ2-7 TRBV20-1 TRBD1 CSASTGVSYEQYF TGCAGTGCCTCGACAGGGGTCTCCTACGAGCAGTACTTC
many TRBJ1-5 TRBV28 NA CASIRGFWGNQPQHF TGTGCCAGCATACGGGGATTTTGGGGCAATCAGCCCCAGCATTTT
few TRBJ1-6 TRBV28 NA CASSIQGNNSPLHF TGTGCCAGCAGTATACAGGGAAATAATTCACCCCTCCACTTT
NA TRBJ1-1 TRBV19 NA CASGQRGKTEAFF TGTGCCAGCGGACAGCGGGGGAAAACTGAAGCTTTCTTT